This record looks at one TCR beta chain sequence and its context. Its antigen remains unidentified. PCR amplification relied on 60 Vbeta primers (plus 13 Jbeta primers). Per the original methods: Around 10 million shared chains were among some 75 million unique TCR beta chains counted in a later analysis. Generated by immunoSEQ multiplex PCR, the TCRdb table keeps only in-frame clones and is missing some. V, J and clone size are those of that table, while D and trimming were read from the DNA. Of about 130,000 clones in the sample, over 60% are singletons; the top ten hold about 3%. From germline, CDR1 is GTSNPN and CDR2 SVGIG (reference sequence). The CDR3 runs 11 residues. Between the trimmed V and J ends, which lost 6 bases and 3 bases, there was a span of 9 bases. This entry belongs to a study of cytomegalovirus exposure and HLA in healthy donors. General observations from the study: DRB1 had the most TCR associations and HLA-C the fewest, a later analysis found, with rates varying by HLA locus.

The sequence was collected from a human donor in good health. Sequences were obtained from PBMCs. V is TRBV30 and J is TRBJ2-7; D unresolved. The CDR3 sequence is CACYRNYEQYF. In nucleotides, the CDR3 is TGTGCCTGCTATAGAAACTACGAGCAGTACTTC.